This T cell receptor (beta chain) was recorded in a study of neurological immune-mediated disorders (dated by TCRdb to about 2019). For the wider study: Using UMI-based sequencing, the study compared peripheral blood TCR-beta repertoires from patients with HTLV-I-associated myelopathy (HAM/TSP), patients with multiple sclerosis, and healthy controls. Of the approximately 70 subjects in the cohort, around 14 were HAM/TSP patients, around 35 were multiple sclerosis patients, and approximately 20 were healthy controls. Each longitudinal HAM/TSP and healthy donor was sampled at 3 time-points spaced at about 3-45 month intervals. The approximately 100 TCR-beta libraries included longitudinal samples, technical triplicates and paired sorted CD4+ and CD8+ T-cell subsets alongside PBMC samples. The paper as a whole reports these results and caveats: Expanded clones from different subjects shared no identical CDR3 amino acid sequences, which suggests that TCR-beta repertoires were private in all groups. TCR clonal expansion was highest in HAM/TSP patients and lowest in MS patients, with MS patients falling below even healthy controls.

Including the terminal cysteine and phenylalanine, the CDR3 comprises 14 residues. CDR3 DNA is the only sequence kept; it has 42 bases, read in frame from the first base. For CDR1 and CDR2, the germline V gene lists SGHRS and YFSETQ. The V end loses 4 bases and the J end loses 3 bases, and a stretch of 12 bases separates them. cDNA was synthesized by template-switch 5'RACE using a primer carrying a 10-nucleotide random unique molecular identifier by which each TCR transcript was tagged. Over 180 million TCR-beta sequences, covering 15-18 subjects, were produced in each sequencing run. The RNeasy kit was used for extraction of total RNA. Using the KAPA Real-time Library Amplification kit, TCR-beta VDJ regions were amplified with primers for the TCR constant region and the 5'RACE anchor. A first PCR added sample indexes and Illumina adaptors, after which a second PCR increased the library yield. After Ampure bead purification, the roughly 650 bp TCR product was size-selected on a 2% E-gel SizeSelection system. Before pooling, library quality was assessed on a Bioanalyzer, concentration was determined with Qubit, and library quantification was performed with the Kapa Library Quantification kit. An Illumina HiSeq 2500 sequenced the libraries paired-end 2 x 150 bp. To increase sequence diversity, about 25-30% phiX was spiked into each library pool. Under the source paper's analysis protocol: The quality-filtered reads were processed with the UMI-based MiGEC pipeline, whose error correction step removed more than 90% of the raw TCR sequences. IMGT germline references were used for aligning VDJ genes, and each clonotype was defined as a unique CDR3 amino acid sequence together with its V-J genes. Clonal expansion, Shannon diversity and CDR3 relatedness (CalcPairwiseDistances, ClusterSamples) were evaluated with VDJtools, and phylogenetic trees were built with CLCbio workbench. Using coefficient-of-variation modelling across technical triplicates, the study counted a clone as expanded if it had at least 8 unique UMIs. TCRdb redid the processing of the public reads, applying fastp at Q25 and MiXCR, and retained in-frame beta chains. Every CDR3 protein is listed once, alongside the most common genes and DNA of its rows. The V and J calls reflect TCRdb's pipeline rather than the authors' work. Within this sample are 84,000 or so distinct CDR3 sequences, with about 13% of them counted one time only. The leading ten clones occupy approximately 5% of the sample.

The sample's time point label, decoded: longitudinal time-point 2. Unsorted PBMC libraries were generated from 2 million PBMCs stored in RNAlater at -80 °C until RNA extraction. Peripheral blood was subjected to Ficoll-Hypaque density gradient centrifugation to isolate PBMCs, which were then cryopreserved in liquid nitrogen. There are many counts of this clonotype. The antigen this receptor binds is unknown. No per-base quality is available; no much larger clone lies one base away. This clonotype was sampled from a female donor with HTLV-1-associated myelopathy (HAM/TSP). The chain is encoded by TRBV5-1 joined to TRBJ2-3; the D gene is perhaps TRBD2, on 5 matching bases. The sequenced material came from PBMCs. The DNA reads as follows: TGCGCCAGCAGCAGAGGACTCAAGACAGATACGCAGTATTTT. Its product reads: CASSRGLKTDTQYF. Full variable domain (CDR3 extended with the reference TRBV5-1 and TRBJ2-3 proteins): KAGVTQTPRYLIKTRGQQVTLSCSPISGHRSVSWYQQTPGQGLQFLFEYFSETQRNKGNFPGRFSGRQFSNSRSEMNVSTLELGDSALYLCASSRGLKTDTQYFGPGTRLTVL.